This T cell receptor beta chain was identified during a study of beta chain features in type 1 diabetes. Across the whole study: Healthy donors and patients had similar age, gender and cell yields. Whole-study findings and limits: Diminished insertions and augmented deletions at VDJ junctions characterized type 1 diabetes patients. Small HLA sub-analyses could not settle whether HLA shapes TCRB rearrangement. Shortening that was moderate but significant affected the TCRB CDR3s of Type 1 diabetes patients in all four CD4+ subsets.

This clone is labeled medium-sized. Its matching antigen is unknown. Expressed TCRB transcripts got sequenced, as all isolated RNA was reverse transcribed. This table comes from immunoSEQ multiplex PCR, and its TCRdb copy is limited to in-frame clones, with some not included. The sample carries almost 350,000 clones, around 9.3% recorded once. CDR1 is SEHNR, CDR2 FQNEAQ, per germline (reference sequence). This CDR3 region has 15 residues. V was pared by 1 base and J by 3 bases, with 10 bases between. This receptor was identified in a man aged 25 to 40 with type 1 diabetes. The V call is TRBV7-9, the J call TRBJ2-1, with D possibly being TRBD1 (5 bases). Source material: central memory CD4+ T cells from blood. CDR3 coding DNA: TGTGCCAGCAGCTTAGAAACAGGAAGCTACAATGAGCAGTTCTTC. It is translated as CASSLETGSYNEQFF.